This T cell receptor beta chain came from a study of control samples from healthy donors and cancer patients. Data came from immunoSEQ multiplex PCR; TCRdb stores just in-frame clones and leaves some out. The sample includes tens of thousands of clones, 70% to 90% seen only once; the top ten take over 15%. This TCR was sampled from a man aged 45-60 years in good health. The sample taken for sequencing was blood.

CDR3: CASSVGTLGEQYF. The CDR3 nucleotides are TGTGCCAGCAGCGTAGGCACATTGGGGGAGCAGTACTTC. The rearrangement joins TRBV9 to TRBJ2-7; D is ambiguous. Germline CDR1 is SGDLS and CDR2 is YYNGEE. The CDR3 covers 13 residues. V lost 0 bases to trimming and J lost 7 bases, with 11 bases between them.